This entry features one T cell receptor beta chain sequence. The antigen is unknown. These data are taken from a study of identical twins. Study-wide points: Abundant beta clonotypes from cord blood had fewer insertions, unlike memory repertoires, which showed none.

Germline V CDR1 and CDR2: SGHDN, FVKESK. The CDR3 length is 15 residues. V was pared by 1 base and J by 6 bases, with 3 bases of the junction left unmatched. Through template switching, a universal primer site was introduced, and the cDNA contained unique molecular identifiers. TCRdb recomputed calls from the 5' RACE reads with MiXCR, one row per CDR3 protein. Of some 250,000 distinct CDR3 sequences listed, approximately 11% were seen once; the top ten hold approximately 4%. The same sample was also studied in work on yellow fever vaccine responses in identical twins.

The specimen was memory (CD45RO+) T cells sorted from blood. The V and J genes are TRBV14 and TRBJ2-1; 10 nucleotides agree with TRBD2. This TCR was sampled from a woman aged 18 to 35 in good health. CDR3 bases: TGTGCCAGCAGCCAAGTGACTAGCGGGCGCAATGAGCAGTTCTTC. Translated: CASSQVTSGRNEQFF.